This passage covers 15 T cell receptor beta chains from one sample sequenced in a study of blood T cell repertoires in COVID-19. Generated by immunoSEQ multiplex PCR, the TCRdb table keeps only in-frame clones and is missing some. The profile shows over 200,000 clones, 89% of them singletons. Material: peripheral blood. These receptors originate from a woman aged 40 to 50 with acute or convalescent COVID-19.

The CDR3, as DNA: TGTGCCAGCAGTCCACACAGGGAGGGAGGCCCAGAGACCCAGTACTTC. It is translated as CASSPHREGGPETQYF. The chain employs TRBV27 and TRBJ2-5; the D gene is possibly TRBD2 (7 bases). This CDR3 spans 16 amino acids. Trimming took 5 bases from V and 4 from J, leaving 20 bases between them. Germline CDR1 reads MNHEY; CDR2 reads SMNVEV (reference sequence).

This clone was seen a few times. This chain joins TRBV18 and TRBJ1-1; D is unresolved. V was shortened by 6 bases and J by 1 base, with 12 bases between the two germline ends. CDR3 length: 14 residues. Germline V gene lookup returns CDR1 KGHSH and CDR2 LQKENI. The CDR3 loop reads CASSTTRQNTEAFF. For the CDR3, the DNA is TGTGCCAGCTCGACGACACGGCAGAACACTGAAGCTTTCTTT.

This clone appeared a few times. V usage is TRBV27 and J usage is TRBJ1-6, with TRBD1 as a possible D gene (5 bases). Germline V gene data show CDR1 as MNHEY and CDR2 as SMNVEV (reference sequence). The CDR3 has 13 amino acids. V shed 8 bases and J shed 5 bases, with 10 bases lying between them. Written as DNA, the CDR3 is TGTGCCAGCTCGGGACTAAATAATTCACCCCTCCACTTT. As protein: CASSGLNNSPLHF.

The V gene is TRBV4-1, the J gene TRBJ2-5, with 8 bases matching TRBD1. With 4 bases clipped from V and 5 bases from J, the junction kept 9 bases outside the gene matches. This CDR3 region has 15 residues. The germline V gene encodes CDR1 MGHRA and CDR2 YSYEKL. The CDR3 region has the DNA TGCGCCAGCAGCCCCGGACAGGGCTTAGGGGAGACCCAGTACTTC. Translating gives CASSPGQGLGETQYF.

This chain uses TRBV2 with TRBJ1-1; D unclear. The CDR3 extends over 13 amino acids. V gave up 2 bases and J gave up 7 bases, with 11 bases separating them. CDR1 is SNHLY and CDR2 is FYNNEI in the germline V gene. CDR3 loop: CASSELGIREAFF. DNA for the CDR3: TGTGCCAGCAGTGAACTGGGCATACGTGAAGCTTTCTTT.

This chain connects TRBV19 to TRBJ2-5; TRBD1 matches at 9 bases. Per germline, CDR1 LNHDA and CDR2 SQIVND (reference sequence). The ends lost 10 bases at V and 5 bases at J; junction bases unmatched: 20. The CDR3 sequence is 17 residues long. The CDR3 nucleotides read TGTGCCACCTCCGGGGGGCGGGAAACAGGGGGCGCCGAGACCCAGTACTTC. Its protein product is CATSGGRETGGAETQYF.

The rearrangement joins TRBV5-1 to TRBJ2-2; 9 bases agree with TRBD1. Germline V gives CDR1 SGHRS, CDR2 YFSETQ. This CDR3 has 16 amino acids. The trim removed 0 bases at V and 7 bases at J, leaving 7 bases unmatched. The CDR3 protein is CASSLAGTGSSGELFF. The CDR3, as DNA: TGCGCCAGCAGCTTGGCCGGGACAGGGAGTAGCGGGGAGCTGTTTTTT. The entire variable domain, with the rest obtained from reference TRBV5-1 and TRBJ2-2, is as follows: KAGVTQTPRYLIKTRGQQVTLSCSPISGHRSVSWYQQTPGQGLQFLFEYFSETQRNKGNFPGRFSGRQFSNSRSEMNVSTLELGDSALYLCASSLAGTGSSGELFFGEGSRLTVL.

This sequence joins TRBV7-2 and TRBJ1-1, with a tentative D call TRBD1 (6 bases). There are 14 residues in the CDR3. Germline CDR1 reads SGHTA; CDR2 reads FQGNSA. Trimming removed 5 bases at V and 4 bases at J, with 14 bases between. This CDR3 reads CASSPQTGSTEAFF. CDR3 DNA sequence: TGTGCCAGCAGCCCTCAGACAGGATCCACTGAAGCTTTCTTT.

The J gene is TRBJ2-7, the V gene TRBV27, with D possibly TRBD2 on 5 matching bases. This CDR3 contains 17 residues. V was cut by 2 bases and J by 5 bases, with 22 bases left in between. Germline CDR1 is MNHEY and CDR2 is SMNVEV (reference sequence). The CDR3, as DNA: TGTGCCAGCAGTTTACCGTCCCCGGGGAAGAGTCTTCACGAGCAGTACGTC. Its protein product is CASSLPSPGKSLHEQYV.

The chain joins TRBV7-2 to TRBJ1-5, with D maybe TRBD1 (6 bases). CDR1 is SGHTA and CDR2 is FQGNSA in the germline V gene. This CDR3 region has 17 residues. V was cut by 2 bases and J by 0 bases, with 14 bases left in between. Here the CDR3 reads CASSLTAGAYSNQPQHF. CDR3 nucleotide sequence: TGTGCCAGCAGCTTAACGGCAGGGGCGTATAGCAATCAGCCCCAGCATTTT.

The chain uses TRBV24-1 and TRBJ2-3; D might be TRBD1 (7 bases). From germline, CDR1 is KGHDR and CDR2 SFDVKD. Trimming took 4 bases from V and 6 from J, leaving 19 bases between them. This CDR3 has 16 residues. The CDR3 DNA reads as TGTGCCACCAGTGACCCGGCTGAGGGGGCGGGGGATACGCAGTATTTT. Translating gives CATSDPAEGAGDTQYF.

This chain joins TRBV4-2 and TRBJ1-3; 7 nucleotides line up with TRBD1. Looked up from germline, CDR1 is LGHNA and CDR2 is YNFKEQ. V lost 1 base to trimming and J lost 0 bases; unmatched junction nucleotides: 6. This CDR3 spans 17 amino acids. Here the CDR3 reads CASSQVGTELSGNTIYF. CDR3 nucleotides: TGTGCCAGCAGCCAAGTGGGGACAGAGCTCTCTGGAAACACCATATATTTT.

The rearrangement joins TRBV10-3 to TRBJ2-1; maybe TRBD1 (5 bases). Trimming stripped 3 bases from V and 7 bases from J, with 7 bases between. CDR3 length equals 12 residues. Looked up from germline, CDR1 is ENHRY and CDR2 is SYGVKD. The CDR3 sequence is CAISDRDNEQFF. The DNA of the CDR3 is TGTGCCATCAGTGACAGGGATAATGAGCAGTTCTTC.

The J gene is TRBJ2-7, the V gene TRBV2; no firm D call. The germline V gene encodes CDR1 SNHLY and CDR2 FYNNEI. V lost 6 bases and J lost 7, with 10 bases in between. The CDR3 consists of 11 residues. CDR3 region: CASRLNGEQYV. The DNA for the CDR3 is TGTGCCAGCAGATTGAACGGTGAGCAGTACGTC.

This chain connects TRBV30 to TRBJ2-7, with D maybe TRBD2 (6 bases). The CDR3 is 12 amino acids. Trimming pared 0 bases from V and 10 bases from J, leaving 13 bases between. Germline CDR1 and CDR2: GTSNPN and SVGIG (reference sequence). The CDR3, as DNA: TGTGCCTGGAGTGTTTGGGGGGAGCTCCAGTACGTC. This gives the protein CAWSVWGELQYV.